This TCR beta chain was identified during a study of blood T cells in healthy people across ages. Overall study results and limits: Compared with aged donors, long-lived donors showed fewer expanded clones, suggesting selection.

The second PCR ran about 6 to 12 cycles with a sample-barcoded 5' primer and J-beta primers. Each CDR3 protein is one row after TCRdb ran MiXCR on the 5' RACE reads. The sample consists of about 1,500,000 distinct CDR3 sequences, 40% to 50% of them appearing once. Approximately 9 milliliters of peripheral blood were drawn from each donor into EDTA-treated tubes. Germline V gene data show CDR1 as MNHEY and CDR2 as SVGEGT. V was pared by 8 bases and J by 0 bases, with 16 bases of the junction left unmatched. This CDR3 is built from 17 residues. This clonotype has only a few counts. Its antigen is as yet unknown.

The sequencing input was blood. The genes are TRBV6-2 or TRBV6-3 and TRBJ2-7; 7 nucleotides align to TRBD2. This clonotype originated in a woman aged 18-30 years in good health. CDR3 nucleotides: TGTGCCAGCGGAGTTATAAGCGCGGGGGACTACTCCTACGAGCAGTACTTC. Amino acid sequence: CASGVISAGDYSYEQYF.